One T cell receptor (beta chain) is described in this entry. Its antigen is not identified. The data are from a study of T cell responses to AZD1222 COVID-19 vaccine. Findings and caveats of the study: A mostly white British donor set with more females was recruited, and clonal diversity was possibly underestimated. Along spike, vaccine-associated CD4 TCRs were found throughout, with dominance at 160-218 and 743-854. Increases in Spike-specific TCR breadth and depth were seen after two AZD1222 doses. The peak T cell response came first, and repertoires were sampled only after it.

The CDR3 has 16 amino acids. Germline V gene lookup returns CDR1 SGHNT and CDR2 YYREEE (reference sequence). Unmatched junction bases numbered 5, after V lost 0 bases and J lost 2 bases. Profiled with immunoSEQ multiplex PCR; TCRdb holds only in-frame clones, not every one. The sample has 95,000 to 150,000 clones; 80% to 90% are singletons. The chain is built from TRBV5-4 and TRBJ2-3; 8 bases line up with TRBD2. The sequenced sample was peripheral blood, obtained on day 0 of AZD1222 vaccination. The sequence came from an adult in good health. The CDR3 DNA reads TGTGCCAGCAGCTTGGATGCTAGCGGGTTCACAGATACGCAGTATTTT. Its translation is CASSLDASGFTDTQYF.